The rows below give T cell receptor beta chains drawn from one sample of a study of human thymus T cells. TCRdb keeps only in-frame clones here, not all; method: immunoSEQ multiplex PCR. Of some 120,000 clones in the sample, 90% to 95% were seen once. Sequencing was carried out using thymus tissue. The receptors shown here come from a boy under two years old with a congenital heart defect but otherwise immunologically healthy. The CDR3 runs from the conserved cysteine through the conserved F or W. Fields, in order: V gene, D gene, J gene, clone size, CDR3 DNA, CDR3 protein. D genes are given only for firm matches. A clone size is listed for some rows: how often the clone was seen (once, few, many), or a class if it is expanded.

v_call: TRBV5-1; d_call: .; j_call: TRBJ1-2; clone_size: .; cdr3_nt: TGCGCCAGCAGCTTGATTCAGGGGACCTATGGCTACACCTTC; cdr3_aa: CASSLIQGTYGYTF
v_call: TRBV10-2; d_call: .; j_call: TRBJ2-5; clone_size: .; cdr3_nt: TGCGCCAGCAGTGCGTATAGCCATCGGCAAGAGACCCAGTACTTC; cdr3_aa: CASSAYSHRQETQYF
v_call: TRBV10-1; d_call: TRBD1; j_call: TRBJ1-1; clone_size: .; cdr3_nt: TGCGCCAGCAGTGAGTCGATCTCGCGGACAGGGGTCAAACAGATGAACACTGAAGCTTTCTTT; cdr3_aa: CASSESISRTGVKQMNTEAFF
v_call: TRBV23-1; d_call: .; j_call: TRBJ1-2; clone_size: .; cdr3_nt: TGCGCCAGCAGTCACCCCCCAAAAGACAGCATATATGGCTACACCTTC; cdr3_aa: CASSHPPKDSIYGYTF
v_call: TRBV11-2; d_call: TRBD2; j_call: TRBJ2-3; clone_size: once; cdr3_nt: TGTGCCAGCAGCCCCCCGACTAGCGGGGGTTTCGATACGCAGTATTTT; cdr3_aa: CASSPPTSGGFDTQYF
v_call: TRBV30; d_call: .; j_call: TRBJ2-1; clone_size: .; cdr3_nt: TGTGCCTGGACTGTGGGGGTTTCCCTCTACAATGAGCAGTTCTTC; cdr3_aa: CAWTVGVSLYNEQFF
v_call: TRBV15; d_call: .; j_call: TRBJ2-5; clone_size: once; cdr3_nt: TGTGCCACCAGCAGAGATGGCAGACAAGAGACCCAGTACTTC; cdr3_aa: CATSRDGRQETQYF
v_call: TRBV5-5; d_call: TRBD1; j_call: TRBJ1-1; clone_size: .; cdr3_nt: TGTGCCAGCAGCTTAAACCGGGACAGGGGAGAGAACACTGAAGCTTTCTTT; cdr3_aa: CASSLNRDRGENTEAFF
v_call: TRBV6-6; d_call: TRBD1; j_call: TRBJ2-3; clone_size: .; cdr3_nt: TGTGCCAGCAGTACTGGGACAGGCCCCTCAGATACGCAGTATTTT; cdr3_aa: CASSTGTGPSDTQYF
v_call: TRBV5-4; d_call: .; j_call: TRBJ2-1; clone_size: .; cdr3_nt: TGTGCCAGCAGCTCTTCCGGTGAGCAGTTCTTC; cdr3_aa: CASSSSGEQFF
v_call: TRBV4-3; d_call: TRBD1; j_call: TRBJ1-2; clone_size: .; cdr3_nt: TGCGCCAGCAGCCAAGGCCTAGGACAGGGGACTAACTATGGCTACACCTTC; cdr3_aa: CASSQGLGQGTNYGYTF
v_call: TRBV15; d_call: .; j_call: TRBJ2-3; clone_size: .; cdr3_nt: TGTGCCACCAGCAGATTTGCGTCCAATACGCAGTATTTT; cdr3_aa: CATSRFASNTQYF
v_call: TRBV29-1; d_call: .; j_call: TRBJ2-1; clone_size: .; cdr3_nt: TGCAGCGTTGATCGGATCTCCTACAATGAGCAGTTCTTC; cdr3_aa: CSVDRISYNEQFF
v_call: TRBV2; d_call: TRBD1; j_call: TRBJ1-1; clone_size: .; cdr3_nt: TGTGCCAGCAGTGGCCCACAGGGGGCTGAGGACACTGAAGCTTTCTTT; cdr3_aa: CASSGPQGAEDTEAFF
v_call: TRBV6-5; d_call: .; j_call: TRBJ2-5; clone_size: few; cdr3_nt: TGTGCCAGCAGTGGGCTGGGGACCCAGTACTTC; cdr3_aa: CASSGLGTQYF
v_call: TRBV7-9; d_call: .; j_call: TRBJ2-2; clone_size: .; cdr3_nt: TGTGCCAGCAGCTTATCTACCCAGGGTGGGGTTAACACCGGGGAGCTGTTTTTT; cdr3_aa: CASSLSTQGGVNTGELFF
v_call: TRBV6-5; d_call: TRBD1; j_call: TRBJ2-7; clone_size: .; cdr3_nt: TGTGCCAGCACCCCGATGGGGACAGGGGATCCCGAGCAGTACTTC; cdr3_aa: CASTPMGTGDPEQYF
v_call: TRBV6-1; d_call: TRBD1; j_call: TRBJ1-4; clone_size: .; cdr3_nt: TGTGCCAGCAGTGAGTCGACAGGGAGGAGGGCTAATGAAAAACTGTTTTTT; cdr3_aa: CASSESTGRRANEKLFF
v_call: TRBV19; d_call: .; j_call: TRBJ2-3; clone_size: .; cdr3_nt: TGTGCCAGTAGTATAGAAGGAACAGATACGCAGTATTTT; cdr3_aa: CASSIEGTDTQYF
v_call: TRBV6-1; d_call: TRBD1; j_call: TRBJ2-3; clone_size: .; cdr3_nt: TGTGCCAGCAGTGAGGCCCCGGCGCAGGGGGCAAAAGATACGCAGTATTTT; cdr3_aa: CASSEAPAQGAKDTQYF
v_call: TRBV10-1; d_call: TRBD1; j_call: TRBJ2-7; clone_size: .; cdr3_nt: TGCGCCAGCAGTGAGTTATCGGGACAGGGGGCATATATCTACGAGCAGTACTTC; cdr3_aa: CASSELSGQGAYIYEQYF
v_call: TRBV11-3; d_call: .; j_call: TRBJ1-1; clone_size: .; cdr3_nt: TGTGCCAGCAGCTTAGATGGAGGGTTGAATCAAGAAGCTTTCTTT; cdr3_aa: CASSLDGGLNQEAFF
v_call: TRBV5-5; d_call: .; j_call: TRBJ2-2; clone_size: .; cdr3_nt: TGTGCCAGCAGCTTGGGGGCTGGGGTATGGAACACCGGGGAGCTGTTTTTT; cdr3_aa: CASSLGAGVWNTGELFF
v_call: TRBV7-9; d_call: .; j_call: TRBJ2-7; clone_size: once; cdr3_nt: TGTGCCAGCAGCTTAGCGCATTCCCCCTACGAGCAGTACTTC; cdr3_aa: CASSLAHSPYEQYF
v_call: TRBV19; d_call: .; j_call: TRBJ1-4; clone_size: .; cdr3_nt: TGTGCCAGTAGTATGAGGGGGACGGTTAATGAAAAACTGTTTTTT; cdr3_aa: CASSMRGTVNEKLFF
v_call: TRBV5-6; d_call: .; j_call: TRBJ1-2; clone_size: .; cdr3_nt: TGTGCCAGCAGCTTTGCCGACTGGAACTATGGCTACACCTTC; cdr3_aa: CASSFADWNYGYTF
v_call: TRBV15; d_call: .; j_call: TRBJ1-6; clone_size: .; cdr3_nt: TGTGCCACCAGCAGAGATGGGGGAATCTATAATTCACCCCTCCACTTT; cdr3_aa: CATSRDGGIYNSPLHF
v_call: TRBV6-1; d_call: TRBD2; j_call: TRBJ2-3; clone_size: .; cdr3_nt: TGTGCCAGCGGTAGCGGGGGGACCACAGATACGCAGTATTTT; cdr3_aa: CASGSGGTTDTQYF
v_call: TRBV28; d_call: .; j_call: TRBJ1-1; clone_size: .; cdr3_nt: TGTGCCAGCAGTAGCACAGGGTTGAGGCCTGCGAACACTGAAGCTTTCTTT; cdr3_aa: CASSSTGLRPANTEAFF
v_call: TRBV28; d_call: .; j_call: TRBJ2-2; clone_size: .; cdr3_nt: TGTGCCAGCAGCGACCCTACCGGGGAGCTGTTTTTT; cdr3_aa: CASSDPTGELFF
v_call: TRBV28; d_call: .; j_call: TRBJ2-3; clone_size: once; cdr3_nt: TGTGCCAGCACTATATACCCCCGGGCAGATACGCAGTATTTT; cdr3_aa: CASTIYPRADTQYF
v_call: TRBV6-5; d_call: .; j_call: TRBJ2-5; clone_size: once; cdr3_nt: TGTGCCAGCAGTTACTCATCTAGCTCGGAGACCCAGTACTTC; cdr3_aa: CASSYSSSSETQYF
v_call: TRBV5-1; d_call: TRBD2; j_call: TRBJ2-7; clone_size: .; cdr3_nt: TGCGCCAGCAAGGGGTTTACTTCGGGGGGTACCTACGAGCAGTACTTC; cdr3_aa: CASKGFTSGGTYEQYF
v_call: TRBV27; d_call: .; j_call: TRBJ1-2; clone_size: .; cdr3_nt: TGTGCCAGCAGTTTTGGAAGGGGCTATGGCTACACCTTC; cdr3_aa: CASSFGRGYGYTF
v_call: TRBV14; d_call: .; j_call: TRBJ2-7; clone_size: .; cdr3_nt: TGTGCCAGCAGCCGAGTAGAAGTCGGAACATGGGGGTCCTACGAGCAGTACTTC; cdr3_aa: CASSRVEVGTWGSYEQYF
v_call: TRBV4-1; d_call: .; j_call: TRBJ2-7; clone_size: .; cdr3_nt: TGCGCCAGCAGCCAAGATTGGCCAATCAGGGGATACGAGCAGTACTTC; cdr3_aa: CASSQDWPIRGYEQYF
v_call: TRBV5-1; d_call: TRBD1; j_call: TRBJ2-2; clone_size: .; cdr3_nt: TGCGCCAGCAGCGCCCGGGACAGAACGAACACCGGGGAGCTGTTTTTT; cdr3_aa: CASSARDRTNTGELFF
v_call: TRBV18; d_call: TRBD1; j_call: TRBJ1-5; clone_size: .; cdr3_nt: TGTGCCAGCTCACCAGCGGGACAGTATAGCAATCAGCCCCAGCATTTT; cdr3_aa: CASSPAGQYSNQPQHF
v_call: TRBV7-9; d_call: .; j_call: TRBJ2-7; clone_size: .; cdr3_nt: TGTGCCAGCAGCTTAGCGCTCGGGGACACCACGAGCTCCTACGAGCAGTACTTC; cdr3_aa: CASSLALGDTTSSYEQYF
v_call: TRBV30; d_call: .; j_call: TRBJ1-2; clone_size: .; cdr3_nt: TGTGCCTGGAGTCGCGGGGGCAACTATGGCTACACCTTC; cdr3_aa: CAWSRGGNYGYTF
v_call: TRBV7-9; d_call: TRBD2; j_call: TRBJ2-1; clone_size: .; cdr3_nt: TGTGCCAGTCCTAGCGGGGGGAACAATGAGCAGTTCTTC; cdr3_aa: CASPSGGNNEQFF